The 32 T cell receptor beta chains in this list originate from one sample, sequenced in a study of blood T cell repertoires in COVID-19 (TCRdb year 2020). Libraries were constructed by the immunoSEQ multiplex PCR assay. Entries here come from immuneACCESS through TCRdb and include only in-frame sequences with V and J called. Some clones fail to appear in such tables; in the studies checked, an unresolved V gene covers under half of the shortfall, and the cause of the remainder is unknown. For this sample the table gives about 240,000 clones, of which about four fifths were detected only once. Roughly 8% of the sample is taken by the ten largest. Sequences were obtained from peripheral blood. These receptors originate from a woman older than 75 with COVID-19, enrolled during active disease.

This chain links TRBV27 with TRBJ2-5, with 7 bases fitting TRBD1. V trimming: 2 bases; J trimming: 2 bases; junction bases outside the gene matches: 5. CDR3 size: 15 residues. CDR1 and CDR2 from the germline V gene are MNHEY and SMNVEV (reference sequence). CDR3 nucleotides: TGTGCCAGCAGTTTAAGACAGGGCCTACAAGAGACCCAGTACTTC. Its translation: CASSLRQGLQETQYF.

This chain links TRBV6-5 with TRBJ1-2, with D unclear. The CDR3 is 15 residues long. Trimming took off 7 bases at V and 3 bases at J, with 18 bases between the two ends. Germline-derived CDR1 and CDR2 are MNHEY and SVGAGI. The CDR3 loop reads CASTRTGGYDYGYTF. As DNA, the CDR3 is TGTGCCAGCACCAGGACTGGAGGGTATGACTATGGCTACACCTTC.

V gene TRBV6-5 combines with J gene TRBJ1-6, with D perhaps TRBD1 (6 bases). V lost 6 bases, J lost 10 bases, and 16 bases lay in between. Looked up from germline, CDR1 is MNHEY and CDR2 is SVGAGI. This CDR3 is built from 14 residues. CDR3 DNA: TGTGCCAGCAGCCAGATACAGGGTAACTCACCCCTCCACTTT. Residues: CASSQIQGNSPLHF.

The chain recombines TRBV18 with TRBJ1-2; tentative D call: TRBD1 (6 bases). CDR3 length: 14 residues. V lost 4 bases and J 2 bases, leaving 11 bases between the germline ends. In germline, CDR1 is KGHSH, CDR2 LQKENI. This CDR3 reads CASSRATGNYGYTF. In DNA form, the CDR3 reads TGTGCCAGCTCACGCGCGACAGGAAACTATGGCTACACCTTC.

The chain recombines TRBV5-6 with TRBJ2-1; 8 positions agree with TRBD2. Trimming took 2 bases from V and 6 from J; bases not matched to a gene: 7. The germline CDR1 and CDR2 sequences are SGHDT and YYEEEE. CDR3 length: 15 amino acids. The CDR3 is CASSLELADSNEQFF. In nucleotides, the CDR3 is TGTGCCAGCAGCTTAGAACTAGCGGATTCCAATGAGCAGTTCTTC.

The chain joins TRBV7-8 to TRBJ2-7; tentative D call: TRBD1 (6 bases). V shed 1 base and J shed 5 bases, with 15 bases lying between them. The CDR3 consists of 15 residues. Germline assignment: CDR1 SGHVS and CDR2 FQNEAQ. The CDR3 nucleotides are TGTGCCAGCAGCTTAGTGGGGACAACACTTCACGAGCAGTACTTC. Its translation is CASSLVGTTLHEQYF.

The CDR3 DNA is TGTGCCAGCAGCCTGGGACAGACGAATGAAAAACTGTTTTTT. Translated, it gives CASSLGQTNEKLFF. The rearrangement links TRBV2 to TRBJ1-4; TRBD1 agrees at 7 bases. Germline-derived CDR1 and CDR2 are SNHLY and FYNNEI. CDR3 length equals 14 residues. The J segment lost 5 bases and the V segment lost 6 bases, leaving 6 bases of the junction unmatched.

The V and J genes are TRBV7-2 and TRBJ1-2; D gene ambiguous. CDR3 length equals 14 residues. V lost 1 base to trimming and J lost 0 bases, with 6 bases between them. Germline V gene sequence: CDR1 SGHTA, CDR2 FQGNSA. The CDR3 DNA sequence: TGTGCCAGCAGCTTAGGACTAACTAACTATGGCTACACCTTC. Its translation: CASSLGLTNYGYTF.

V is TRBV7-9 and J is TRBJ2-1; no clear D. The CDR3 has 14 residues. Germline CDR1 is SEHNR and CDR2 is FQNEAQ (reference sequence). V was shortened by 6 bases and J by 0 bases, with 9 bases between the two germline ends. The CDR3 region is CASSTTNSYNEQFF. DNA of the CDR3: TGTGCCAGCAGTACTACAAACTCCTACAATGAGCAGTTCTTC. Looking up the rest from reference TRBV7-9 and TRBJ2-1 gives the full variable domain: DTGVSQNPRHKITKRGQNVTFRCDPISEHNRLYWYRQTLGQGPEFLTYFQNEAQLEKSRLLSDRFSAERPKGSFSTLEIQRTEQGDSAMYLCASSTTNSYNEQFFGPGTRLTVL.

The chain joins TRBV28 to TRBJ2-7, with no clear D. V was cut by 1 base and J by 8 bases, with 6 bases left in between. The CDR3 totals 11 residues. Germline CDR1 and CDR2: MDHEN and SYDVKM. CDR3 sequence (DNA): TGTGCCAGCAGTTTATTGAGGCAGCAGTACTTC. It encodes CASSLLRQQYF.

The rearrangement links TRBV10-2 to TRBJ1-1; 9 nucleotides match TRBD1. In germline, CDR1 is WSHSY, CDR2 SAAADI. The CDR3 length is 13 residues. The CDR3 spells CAGRADRGTEAFF. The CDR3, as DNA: TGCGCAGGAAGGGCGGACAGGGGCACTGAAGCTTTCTTT.

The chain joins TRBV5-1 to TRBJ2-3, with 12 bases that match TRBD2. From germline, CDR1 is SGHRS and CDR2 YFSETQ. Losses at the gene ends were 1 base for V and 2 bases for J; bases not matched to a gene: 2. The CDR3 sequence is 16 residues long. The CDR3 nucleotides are TGCGCCAGCAGCTTGACTAGCGGGAGGCCCACAGATACGCAGTATTTT. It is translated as CASSLTSGRPTDTQYF.

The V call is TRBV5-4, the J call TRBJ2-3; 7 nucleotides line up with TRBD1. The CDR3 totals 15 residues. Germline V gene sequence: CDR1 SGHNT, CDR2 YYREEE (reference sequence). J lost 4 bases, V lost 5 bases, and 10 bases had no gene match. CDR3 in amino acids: CASSRLRQGPDTQYF. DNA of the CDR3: TGTGCCAGCAGTCGCCTAAGACAGGGCCCAGATACGCAGTATTTT.

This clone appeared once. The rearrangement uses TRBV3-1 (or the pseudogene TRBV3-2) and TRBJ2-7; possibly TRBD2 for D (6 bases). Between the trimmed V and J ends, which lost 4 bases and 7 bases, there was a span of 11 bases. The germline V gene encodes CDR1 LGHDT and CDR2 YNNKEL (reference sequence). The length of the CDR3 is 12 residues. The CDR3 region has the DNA TGTGCCAGCAGCCCGCTGGGAGGTGAGCAGTACTTC. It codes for CASSPLGGEQYF.

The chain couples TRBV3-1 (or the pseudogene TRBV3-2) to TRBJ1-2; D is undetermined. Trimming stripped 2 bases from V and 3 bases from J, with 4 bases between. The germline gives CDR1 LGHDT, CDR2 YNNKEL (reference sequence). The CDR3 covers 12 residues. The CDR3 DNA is TGTGCCAGCAGCCAAACAGACTATGGCTACACCTTC. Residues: CASSQTDYGYTF.

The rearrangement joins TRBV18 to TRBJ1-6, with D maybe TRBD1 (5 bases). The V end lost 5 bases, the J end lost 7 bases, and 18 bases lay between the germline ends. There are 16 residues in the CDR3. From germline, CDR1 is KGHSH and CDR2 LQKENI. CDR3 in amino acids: CASSKMSGAGNSPLHF. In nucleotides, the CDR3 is TGTGCCAGCTCAAAAATGAGTGGGGCCGGCAATTCACCCCTCCACTTT.

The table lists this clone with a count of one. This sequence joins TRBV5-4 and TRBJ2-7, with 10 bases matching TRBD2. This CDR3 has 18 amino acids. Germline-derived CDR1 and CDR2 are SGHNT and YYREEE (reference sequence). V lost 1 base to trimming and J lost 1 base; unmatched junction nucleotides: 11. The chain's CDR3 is CASSLLPLAGVRSYEQYF. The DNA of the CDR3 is TGTGCCAGCAGCTTGCTTCCTCTAGCGGGAGTAAGATCCTACGAGCAGTACTTC.

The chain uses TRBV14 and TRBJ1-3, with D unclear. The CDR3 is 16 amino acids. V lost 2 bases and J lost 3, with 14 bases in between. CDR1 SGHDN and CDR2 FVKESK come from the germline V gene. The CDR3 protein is CASSQYYIYSGNTIYF. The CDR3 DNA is TGTGCCAGCAGCCAATATTACATATACAGTGGAAACACCATATATTTT.

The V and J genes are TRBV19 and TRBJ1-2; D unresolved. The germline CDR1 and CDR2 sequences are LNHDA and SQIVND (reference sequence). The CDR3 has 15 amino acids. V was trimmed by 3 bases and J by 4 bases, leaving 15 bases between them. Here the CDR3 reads CASSISVQTFYGYTF. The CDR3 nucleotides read TGTGCCAGTAGTATTTCAGTACAAACCTTCTATGGCTACACCTTC.

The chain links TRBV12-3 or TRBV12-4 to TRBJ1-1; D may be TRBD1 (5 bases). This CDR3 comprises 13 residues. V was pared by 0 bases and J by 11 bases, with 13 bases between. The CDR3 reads CASSLAWKGMAFF. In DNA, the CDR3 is TGTGCCAGCAGTTTAGCGTGGAAGGGGATGGCTTTCTTT.

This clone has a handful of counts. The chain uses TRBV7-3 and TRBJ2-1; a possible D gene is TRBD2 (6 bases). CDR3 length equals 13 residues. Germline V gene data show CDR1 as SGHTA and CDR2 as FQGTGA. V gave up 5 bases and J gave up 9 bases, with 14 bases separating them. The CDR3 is CASSLQEGTEQFF. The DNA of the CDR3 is TGTGCCAGCAGCCTCCAGGAGGGGACTGAGCAGTTCTTC.

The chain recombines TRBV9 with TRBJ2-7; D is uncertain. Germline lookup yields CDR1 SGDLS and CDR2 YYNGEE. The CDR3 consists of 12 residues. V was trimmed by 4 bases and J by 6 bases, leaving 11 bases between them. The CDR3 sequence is CASSPYVGEQYF. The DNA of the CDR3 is TGTGCCAGCAGCCCGTACGTCGGCGAGCAGTACTTC.

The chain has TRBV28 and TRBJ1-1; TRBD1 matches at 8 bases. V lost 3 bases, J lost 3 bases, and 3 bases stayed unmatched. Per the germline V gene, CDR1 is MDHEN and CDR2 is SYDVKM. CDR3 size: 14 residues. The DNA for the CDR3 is TGTGCCAGCAGTTTGGCAGGGGGCGACACTGAAGCTTTCTTT. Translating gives CASSLAGGDTEAFF.

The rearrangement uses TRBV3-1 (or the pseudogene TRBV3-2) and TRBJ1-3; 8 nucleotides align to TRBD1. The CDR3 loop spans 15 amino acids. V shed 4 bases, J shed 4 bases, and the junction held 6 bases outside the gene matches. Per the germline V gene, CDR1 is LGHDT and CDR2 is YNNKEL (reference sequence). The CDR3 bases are TGTGCCAGCAGCCGCCTCGGACAGGGCGGAAACACCATATATTTT. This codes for CASSRLGQGGNTIYF.

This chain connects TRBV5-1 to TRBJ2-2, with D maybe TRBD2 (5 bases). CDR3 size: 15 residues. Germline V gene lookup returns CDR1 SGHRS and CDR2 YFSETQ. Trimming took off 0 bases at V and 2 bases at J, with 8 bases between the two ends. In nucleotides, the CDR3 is TGCGCCAGCAGCTTGGAAGGACTTAACACCGGGGAGCTGTTTTTT. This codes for CASSLEGLNTGELFF.

The CDR3 nucleotides are TGTGCCAGCAGGCCCCCGACGGGGGGTAATTCACCCCTCCACTTT. Translation gives CASRPPTGGNSPLHF. The V call is TRBV6-5, the J call TRBJ1-6, with a tentative D call TRBD1 (5 bases). CDR3 length: 15 residues. V lost 6 bases and J lost 6, with 15 bases in between. The germline CDR1 and CDR2 sequences are MNHEY and SVGAGI.

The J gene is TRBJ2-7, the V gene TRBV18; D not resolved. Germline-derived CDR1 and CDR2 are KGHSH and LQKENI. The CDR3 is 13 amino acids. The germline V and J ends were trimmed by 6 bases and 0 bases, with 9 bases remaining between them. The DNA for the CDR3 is TGTGCCAGCTCTCCGTTACTCTCCTACGAGCAGTACTTC. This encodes CASSPLLSYEQYF. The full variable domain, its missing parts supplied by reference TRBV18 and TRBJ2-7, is NAGVMQNPRHLVRRRGQEARLRCSPMKGHSHVYWYRQLPEEGLKFMVYLQKENIIDESGMPKERFSAEFPKEGPSILRIQQVVRGDSAAYFCASSPLLSYEQYFGPGTRLTVT.

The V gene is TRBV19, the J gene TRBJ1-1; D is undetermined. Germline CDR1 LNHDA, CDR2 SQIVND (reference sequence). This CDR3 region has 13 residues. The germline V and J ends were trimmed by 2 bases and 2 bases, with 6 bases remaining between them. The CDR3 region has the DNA TGTGCCAGTAGTATACTAGCTAACACTGAAGCTTTCTTT. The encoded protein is CASSILANTEAFF.

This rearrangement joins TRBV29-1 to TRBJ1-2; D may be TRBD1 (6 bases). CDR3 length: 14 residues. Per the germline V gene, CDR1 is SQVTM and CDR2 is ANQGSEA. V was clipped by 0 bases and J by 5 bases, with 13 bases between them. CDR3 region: CSVEEGQRRYGYTF. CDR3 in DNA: TGCAGCGTTGAAGAAGGACAGAGAAGATATGGCTACACCTTC.

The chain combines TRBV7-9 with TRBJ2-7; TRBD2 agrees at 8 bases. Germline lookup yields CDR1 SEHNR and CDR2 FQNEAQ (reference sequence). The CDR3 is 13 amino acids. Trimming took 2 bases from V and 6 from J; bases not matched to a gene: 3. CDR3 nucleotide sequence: TGTGCCAGCAGCTTAACGGGGGGGATCGAGCAGTACTTC. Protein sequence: CASSLTGGIEQYF. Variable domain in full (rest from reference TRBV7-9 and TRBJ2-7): DTGVSQNPRHKITKRGQNVTFRCDPISEHNRLYWYRQTLGQGPEFLTYFQNEAQLEKSRLLSDRFSAERPKGSFSTLEIQRTEQGDSAMYLCASSLTGGIEQYFGPGTRLTVT.

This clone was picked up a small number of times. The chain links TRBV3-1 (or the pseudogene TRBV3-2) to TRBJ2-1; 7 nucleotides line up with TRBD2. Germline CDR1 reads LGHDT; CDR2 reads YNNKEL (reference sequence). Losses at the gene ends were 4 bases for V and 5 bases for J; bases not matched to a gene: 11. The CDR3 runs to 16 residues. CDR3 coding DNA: TGTGCCAGCAGCCCGATCGGTGGAGCGGGAAACAATGAGCAGTTCTTC. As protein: CASSPIGGAGNNEQFF.

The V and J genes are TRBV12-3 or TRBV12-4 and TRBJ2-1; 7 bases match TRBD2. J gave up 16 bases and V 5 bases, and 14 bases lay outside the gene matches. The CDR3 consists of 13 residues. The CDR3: CASSALEGRGFFF. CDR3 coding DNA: TGTGCCAGCAGTGCCCTCGAGGGGCGGGGGTTTTTCTTC.